This section outlines one T cell receptor (beta chain) sequence together with its context. The sample belongs to a study of patients and donors after allogeneic stem cell transplantation. TCRdb ran MiXCR on the RT-PCR reads and lists one entry per CDR3 protein. Of fewer than 250,000 distinct CDR3 sequences in the sample, 14% are singletons; the top ten hold around 10%. This TCR derives from a human donor who was either an allogeneic HSCT recipient or a stem cell or donor lymphocyte infusion donor (not recorded which). It is not recorded whose cells these are; they may come from a transplant donor. Source material: blood, either unsorted or a sorted T cell fraction (not recorded which).

The CDR3: CASSYSGDTQYF. Here the CDR3 DNA reads TGTGCCAGCAGTTACTCGGGGGATACGCAGTATTTT. The chain couples TRBV6-6 to TRBJ2-3; the D is unclear. The CDR3 contains 12 residues. The V and J ends lost 0 bases and 6 bases respectively, with 4 bases between them. Germline assignment: CDR1 MNHNY and CDR2 SVGAGI (reference sequence).